This TCR beta chain was profiled in a study of control samples from healthy donors and cancer patients (dated by TCRdb to about 2020). About this clone itself: The antigen it recognizes is unknown. Base qualities were left out, and no much larger clone turns up one base away.

A distance of 9 bases separates the germline ends of V and J, which lose 3 bases and 2 bases respectively. Based on the germline V gene (reference sequence), the CDR1 and CDR2 sequences are SGHNT and YYREEE. Including cysteine and phenylalanine, the CDR3 has 14 amino acids. Just CDR3 DNA is preserved here, 42 bases in frame from base 1. Library creation used the immunoSEQ multiplex PCR assay. TCRdb's version of the immuneACCESS table is confined to in-frame rearrangements and falls short of the full clone set. An unresolved V gene accounts for under half of the shortfall where checked; the remainder is of unknown origin. The sample contains 130,000 to 150,000 clones, 90% to 95% of them found a single time. Of the sample, around 14% is held by the ten largest clones.

The TCR originated in a man aged 55 to 70 with colorectal cancer. The sequence joins TRBV5-4 to TRBJ2-1, with TRBD1 perhaps the D gene, on 5 matching bases. Material for sequencing was PBMCs. The CDR3: CASSWTSTYNEQFF. The base sequence is TGTGCCAGCAGCTGGACAAGTACCTACAATGAGCAGTTCTTC.